A selection of T cell receptor beta chains follows, all from one sample in a study of cytomegalovirus exposure and HLA in healthy donors. Sequencing was performed with immunoSEQ multiplex PCR; in TCRdb, only in-frame clones are kept and a portion is missing. Here the sample spans 90,000 to 120,000 clones, roughly 87% being singletons. Sequencing was carried out using PBMCs. Every receptor here comes from a man in his thirties or forties in good health and CMV-seropositive. Each CDR3 is given without its conserved first and last residue. Each record gives: D gene, V gene, J gene, CDR3 protein. The D gene is left open where the match is weak.

D: NA; V: TRBV4-1; J: TRBJ2-1; CDR3: ASSQPARGSYNEQF
D: NA; V: TRBV7-6; J: TRBJ1-6; CDR3: ASSLAPRGAGPNSPLH
D: NA; V: TRBV6-5; J: TRBJ1-2; CDR3: ASSYNEGLYGYT
D: TRBD2; V: TRBV9; J: TRBJ2-5; CDR3: ASSVASAQSGLAEETQY
D: TRBD1; V: TRBV7-2; J: TRBJ2-7; CDR3: ASTRDRMEEQY
D: NA; V: TRBV11-3; J: TRBJ1-2; CDR3: ASSFLVRGLYYGYT
D: NA; V: TRBV6-1; J: TRBJ1-5; CDR3: ASKGRGDQPQH
D: TRBD1; V: TRBV28; J: NA; CDR3: ASSLGGTGGYEQY
D: TRBD1; V: TRBV5-1; J: TRBJ2-4; CDR3: ASSFRTGDSQY
D: NA; V: TRBV19; J: TRBJ1-2; CDR3: ASSIQGVRYGYT
D: TRBD1; V: TRBV29-1; J: TRBJ1-2; CDR3: SVSGQGDGYT
D: NA; V: TRBV30; J: TRBJ1-1; CDR3: AWSVAGRMNTEAF
D: NA; V: TRBV6-5; J: TRBJ1-2; CDR3: ASSYGREGYGYT
D: NA; V: TRBV7-6; J: TRBJ2-7; CDR3: ASSLDTYEQY
D: NA; V: TRBV10-1; J: TRBJ1-5; CDR3: ASSASGYQPQH
D: NA; V: TRBV5-6; J: TRBJ1-2; CDR3: ASSPVMEVDGYT
D: NA; V: TRBV6-4; J: TRBJ2-2; CDR3: ASSATAGYAGELF
D: NA; V: TRBV15; J: TRBJ1-3; CDR3: ATSRGHLESGNTIY
D: NA; V: TRBV9; J: TRBJ1-2; CDR3: ASSVEEGVSYGYT
D: NA; V: TRBV29-1; J: TRBJ2-1; CDR3: SSRGVSSYNEQF
D: TRBD2; V: TRBV11-2; J: TRBJ2-5; CDR3: ASSGWGGGKETQY
D: NA; V: TRBV30; J: TRBJ2-3; CDR3: AWALTGSTDTQY
D: NA; V: TRBV5-5; J: TRBJ2-5; CDR3: ASSPPSQETQY
D: NA; V: TRBV7-2; J: TRBJ1-4; CDR3: ASSLRQGGNEKLF
D: TRBD1; V: TRBV19; J: TRBJ1-6; CDR3: ATNPGQGGSPLH
D: NA; V: TRBV5-4; J: TRBJ1-1; CDR3: ASTLYMNTEAF
D: NA; V: TRBV4-2; J: TRBJ2-5; CDR3: ASSQVGGETQY
D: NA; V: TRBV4-1; J: TRBJ1-1; CDR3: ASSQALQGRTEAF
D: NA; V: TRBV7-9; J: TRBJ2-1; CDR3: ASNSDRDTFYNEQF
D: NA; V: TRBV18; J: TRBJ2-1; CDR3: ASSPLGDNEQF